This T cell receptor beta chain was recovered during a study of regulatory T cells in long-lasting Graves disease. Overall study results and limits: Compared with new cases, persistent Graves' patients showed reduced TCR diversity. It was peripheral blood alone, not thyroid tissue, that was studied. TRBV28, TRBJ1-2 and TRBJ2-5 emerged as the favored segments in persistent disease. Clonotypes that were public and shared totalled a few thousand in persistent patients versus 750 to 1,000 in new patients.

Time point of the sample: persistent/refractory GD, antithyroid drugs over 5 years with positive TRAb. Extracted RNA from PBMCs served as the source of the TCR library. Investigators prepared the TCR beta libraries by applying iRepertoire HTBI primers and Arm-PCR of CDR3 regions. TCRdb processed the multiplex PCR reads anew with MiXCR; each CDR3 protein has one entry. The table records 400,000 to 500,000 distinct CDR3 sequences, less than 25% of them present only once. This CDR3 has 15 residues. V was trimmed by 0 bases and J by 3 bases, leaving 13 bases between them. Germline V lookup: CDR1 SGDLS, CDR2 YYNGEE. Regarding this clonotype: Its target is unknown.

The receptor was derived from a female donor with Graves disease. The rearrangement uses TRBV9 and TRBJ2-7; possible D gene TRBD1, 6 bases. Sequences were derived from peripheral blood mononuclear cells (PBMCs), sampled when the disease was refractory, from a patient treated with antithyroid drugs. The CDR3 reads CASSVGSTGLYEQYF. DNA of the CDR3: TGTGCCAGCAGCGTAGGTTCGACAGGACTCTACGAGCAGTACTTC.